This T cell receptor beta chain was found in a study of blood T cell repertoires in COVID-19. From germline, CDR1 is SEHNR and CDR2 FQNEAQ (reference sequence). With 5 bases removed from V and 6 bases from J, the gap between germline ends came to 17 bases. The CDR3 is made up of 15 amino acids. This clone was seen only once. Generated by immunoSEQ multiplex PCR, the TCRdb table keeps only in-frame clones and is missing some. The sample yields hundreds of thousands of clones, around 87% seen once. The receptor was isolated from a man aged 18-30 years with active or convalescent COVID-19. Input material: peripheral blood. The V call is TRBV7-9, the J call TRBJ2-4, with D hard to call. The CDR3 nucleotides are TGTGCCAGCAGCCCCGTCGGAAGCGTCGGAAACATTCAGTACTTC. It translates to CASSPVGSVGNIQYF.